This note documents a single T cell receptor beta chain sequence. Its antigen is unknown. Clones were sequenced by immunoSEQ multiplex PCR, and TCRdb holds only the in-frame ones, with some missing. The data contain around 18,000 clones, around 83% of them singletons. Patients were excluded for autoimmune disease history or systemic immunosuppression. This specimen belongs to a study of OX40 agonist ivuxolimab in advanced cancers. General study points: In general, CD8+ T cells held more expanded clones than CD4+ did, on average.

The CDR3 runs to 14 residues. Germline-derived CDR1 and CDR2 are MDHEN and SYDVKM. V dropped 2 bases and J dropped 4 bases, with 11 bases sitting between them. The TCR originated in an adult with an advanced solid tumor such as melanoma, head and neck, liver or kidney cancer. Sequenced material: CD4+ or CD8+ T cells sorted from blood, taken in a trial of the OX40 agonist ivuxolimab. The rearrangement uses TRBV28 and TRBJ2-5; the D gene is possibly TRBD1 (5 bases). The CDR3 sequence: CASSLPQGRETQYF. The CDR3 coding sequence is TGTGCCAGCAGTTTACCTCAGGGAAGAGAGACCCAGTACTTC.